This T cell receptor (beta chain) was documented in a study of regulatory T cells in long-lasting Graves disease. This CDR3 contains 15 residues. Germline CDR1 is MDHEN and CDR2 is SYDVKM. V was trimmed by 1 base and J by 6 bases, leaving 13 bases between them. Combining iRepertoire HTBI primers with Arm-PCR of CDR3 regions, the authors built TCR beta libraries. TCRdb passed the multiplex PCR reads through MiXCR, listing each CDR3 protein once. The table has roughly 400,000 distinct CDR3 sequences, 15% seen once. The table lists this clonotype with many counts. This sample's time point: newly diagnosed GD, antithyroid drugs for less than 3 months. There was RNA extracted from PBMCs, and the TCR library was made from it. Separately, the same data were catalogued under a study of T cells in Graves' hyperthyroidism and ophthalmopathy.

The material sequenced was peripheral blood mononuclear cells (PBMCs), taken at new diagnosis, from a patient treated with antithyroid drugs. The receptor comes from a woman in her forties with Graves disease. The chain combines TRBV28 with TRBJ1-5; no firm D call. CDR3 sequence (DNA): TGTGCCAGCAGTTTATCGTTAGGGTCAGGTCAGCCCCAGCATTTT. Protein: CASSLSLGSGQPQHF. Based on the CDR3 plus reference TRBV28 and TRBJ1-5, the full variable domain is DVKVTQSSRYLVKRTGEKVFLECVQDMDHENMFWYRQDPGLGLRLIYFSYDVKMKEKGDIPEGYSVSREKKERFSLILESASTNQTSMYLCASSLSLGSGQPQHFGDGTRLSIL.